This T cell receptor (beta chain) was sequenced during a study of cytomegalovirus exposure and HLA in healthy donors. The CDR3 has 14 amino acids. Germline-derived CDR1 and CDR2 are SQVTM and ANQGSEA. V was pared by 6 bases and J by 9 bases, with 14 bases of the junction left unmatched. PCR amplification relied on 60 Vbeta primers (plus 13 Jbeta primers). Libraries were prepared by immunoSEQ multiplex PCR; TCRdb keeps only in-frame clonotypes and omits some of them. The top ten hold 3.5% to 5.5% of the sample, which has some 85,000 clones, 60% to 85% seen once. Source material: PBMCs. The V and J genes are TRBV29-1 and TRBJ2-7; 10 bases line up with TRBD1. This TCR was recovered from a woman between 40 and 55 years old in good health and CMV-seropositive. CDR3 nucleotides: TGCAGCGTCCTCCCGGGACAGGGGCAGGTTTGGCAGTACTTC. It encodes CSVLPGQGQVWQYF.